Following are 8 T cell receptor beta chains from one sample sequenced in a study of PD-1 blockade in classical Hodgkin lymphoma. Each patient relapsed following autologous stem cell transplantation, and prior brentuximab vedotin exposure differed. Produced via immunoSEQ multiplex PCR; TCRdb's table is partial and in-frame only. The sample shows tens of thousands of clones, roughly 87% of them seen only once. Sequenced here: peripheral blood mononuclear cells (PBMCs), sampled before the second cycle of nivolumab. The receptors were sampled from a human donor with classical Hodgkin lymphoma.

The chain carries TRBV2 and TRBJ1-4; no clear D. The germline V gene has CDR1 SNHLY and CDR2 FYNNEI. Trimming took 3 bases from V and 4 from J, leaving 6 bases between them. CDR3 length: 13 amino acids. CDR3 DNA: TGTGCCAGCAGTGACGGGAGTAATGAAAAACTGTTTTTT. The encoded protein is CASSDGSNEKLFF.

The rearrangement uses TRBV5-4 and TRBJ2-7; no definite D call. The CDR3 contains 12 residues. Germline V gene lookup returns CDR1 SGHNT and CDR2 YYREEE (reference sequence). The V and J ends lost 4 bases and 0 bases respectively, with 5 bases between them. DNA for the CDR3: TGTGCCAGCAGCGGGTCCTCCTACGAGCAGTACTTC. Residues: CASSGSSYEQYF.

The chain carries TRBV20-1 and TRBJ2-7; D gene uncertain. The CDR3 is 11 residues long. Germline V gene lookup returns CDR1 DFQATT and CDR2 SNEGSKA (reference sequence). Trimming shortened V by 8 bases and J by 1 base, and 9 bases separated the two germline ends. This CDR3 reads CSSYQSYEQYF. Written as DNA, the CDR3 is TGCAGTAGCTACCAATCCTACGAGCAGTACTTC.

The chain employs TRBV4-1 and TRBJ2-1; maybe TRBD2 (5 bases). Trimming pared 1 base from V and 5 bases from J, leaving 15 bases between. The CDR3 runs to 16 residues. Per the germline V gene, CDR1 is MGHRA and CDR2 is YSYEKL. CDR3 region: CASSQAVGVGDNEQFF. The DNA for the CDR3 is TGCGCCAGCAGCCAAGCGGTAGGTGTCGGGGACAATGAGCAGTTCTTC.

V and J are TRBV5-5 and TRBJ2-5; D remains unclear. V was cut by 2 bases and J by 0 bases, with 8 bases left in between. This CDR3 is 14 amino acids long. The germline V gene has CDR1 SGHKS and CDR2 YYEKEE (reference sequence). CDR3 nucleotides: TGTGCCAGCAGCTTCGGGCAGAACCAAGAGACCCAGTACTTC. Translating gives CASSFGQNQETQYF.

A single count supports this clone. The chain links TRBV7-6 to TRBJ2-5; D is possibly TRBD1 (5 bases). The germline V gene encodes CDR1 SGHVS and CDR2 FNYEAQ. This CDR3 is 14 amino acids long. V lost 5 bases, J lost 1 base, and 11 bases lay in between. CDR3 bases: TGTGCCAGCAGCCTCGGACACGGCCAAGAGACCCAGTACTTC. This sequence encodes CASSLGHGQETQYF.

This rearrangement joins TRBV10-1 to TRBJ2-5; maybe TRBD2 (6 bases). The CDR3 length is 14 residues. CDR1 is WNHNN, CDR2 SYGVQD, per germline (reference sequence). V was shortened by 0 bases and J by 2 bases, with 7 bases between the two germline ends. CDR3 residues: CASSESGGQETQYF. CDR3 bases: TGCGCCAGCAGTGAGTCGGGAGGACAAGAGACCCAGTACTTC.

The CDR3 DNA reads as TGTGCCAGCAGCCAAGATAATCCCACAGATACGCAGTATTTT. This translates into CASSQDNPTDTQYF. The V and J genes are TRBV14 and TRBJ2-3; no clear D. Germline loops: CDR1 SGHDN, CDR2 FVKESK. This CDR3 is 14 amino acids long. Between the trimmed V and J ends, which lost 0 bases and 2 bases, there was a span of 6 bases. The entire variable domain, with the rest obtained from reference TRBV14 and TRBJ2-3, is as follows: EAGVTQFPSHSVIEKGQTVTLRCDPISGHDNLYWYRRVMGKEIKFLLHFVKESKQDESGMPNNRFLAERTGGTYSTLKVQPAELEDSGVYFCASSQDNPTDTQYFGPGTRLTVL.